Below, 18 T cell receptor beta chains from the same sample are listed, as sequenced in a study of shared T cell receptors in the human thymus. Method: immunoSEQ multiplex PCR; TCRdb's copy keeps in-frame clones and lacks some. The sample has over 650,000 clones; approximately 87% are singletons. These data were also reused for a study on human thymus T cells.

Sample: thymocytes. These receptor sequences come from a boy under three years old with a congenital heart defect.

J is TRBJ2-7 and V is TRBV5-6, with TRBD1 as a possible D gene (5 bases). CDR3 length: 12 residues. Germline V lookup: CDR1 SGHDT, CDR2 YYEEEE. The V gene lost 6 bases and the J gene lost 6 bases, with 13 bases spanning the gap. The CDR3 sequence is CASKNDSFEQYF. CDR3 DNA: TGTGCCAGCAAAAACGACAGCTTCGAGCAGTACTTC.

The V gene is TRBV5-4, the J gene TRBJ2-2, with TRBD2 matching over 9 bases. Germline CDR1 and CDR2: SGHNT and YYREEE (reference sequence). Trimming took 2 bases from V and 3 from J; bases not matched to a gene: 5. The CDR3 contains 16 residues. Here the CDR3 reads CASSFIAGAHTGELFF. The DNA of the CDR3 is TGTGCCAGCAGCTTTATAGCGGGGGCCCACACCGGGGAGCTGTTTTTT.

This clone was seen only a few times. The chain uses TRBV14 and TRBJ1-1; D remains unclear. The CDR3 covers 12 residues. Germline V lookup: CDR1 SGHDN, CDR2 FVKESK. The germline V and J ends were trimmed by 3 bases and 6 bases, with 8 bases remaining between them. Written as DNA, the CDR3 is TGTGCCAGCAGCCAGTATCCGGCTGAAGCTTTCTTT. It encodes CASSQYPAEAFF.

The genes are TRBV2 and TRBJ1-2, with a possible D match to TRBD1 (5 bases). Germline loops: CDR1 SNHLY, CDR2 FYNNEI. The V end was cut by 8 bases, the J end by 1 base, with 14 bases between. The length of the CDR3 is 14 residues. This chain's CDR3 is CASDRDGSNYGYTF. CDR3 sequence (DNA): TGTGCCAGCGACCGGGACGGGAGTAACTATGGCTACACCTTC.

The chain uses TRBV20-1 and TRBJ1-2, with D perhaps TRBD1 (5 bases). The CDR3 runs 11 residues. Germline V gene lookup returns CDR1 DFQATT and CDR2 SNEGSKA (reference sequence). Trimming took off 6 bases at V and 8 bases at J, with 13 bases between the two ends. CDR3 in amino acids: CSARRGGGYTF. The CDR3 coding sequence is TGCAGTGCCCGAAGGGGTGGAGGCTACACCTTC.

The chain couples TRBV28 to TRBJ2-2; a weak D match, TRBD2 (10 bases). This CDR3 spans 18 amino acids. Germline V gene data show CDR1 as MDHEN and CDR2 as SYDVKM. Deletions cut 6 bases from V and 5 bases from J, with 25 bases between. As DNA, the CDR3 is TGTGCCAGCAGACCGGACAGGGGAAGAGCGGGAGGGACCGGGGAGCTGTTTTTT. This encodes CASRPDRGRAGGTGELFF.

The rearrangement links TRBV27 to TRBJ2-2, with D possibly TRBD1 on 5 matching bases. V was trimmed by 0 bases and J by 6 bases, leaving 8 bases between them. The CDR3 runs 14 residues. Germline values: CDR1 MNHEY, CDR2 SMNVEV (reference sequence). In nucleotides, the CDR3 is TGTGCCAGCAGTTTATCGGGGCCGGCCGGGGAGCTGTTTTTT. This sequence encodes CASSLSGPAGELFF.

J is TRBJ1-1 and V is TRBV6-1; no clear D gene. V lost 4 bases and J lost 5, with 20 bases in between. Germline-derived CDR1 and CDR2 are MNHNS and SASEGT. The CDR3 has 16 amino acids. CDR3: CASSVLSGGLGTEAFF. DNA of the CDR3: TGTGCCAGCAGTGTGTTAAGTGGAGGTCTCGGGACTGAAGCTTTCTTT.

This chain links TRBV5-6 with TRBJ1-4, with 7 positions matching TRBD1. V trimming: 5 bases; J trimming: 6 bases; junction bases outside the gene matches: 19. Per germline, CDR1 SGHDT and CDR2 YYEEEE. The CDR3 is 18 residues long. The CDR3 region has the DNA TGTGCCAGCAGGCCATGGGACAGACCCGCAGACCCGGATGAAAAACTGTTTTTT. It encodes CASRPWDRPADPDEKLFF.

This chain uses TRBV5-4 with TRBJ1-1; D is ambiguous. Germline lookup yields CDR1 SGHNT and CDR2 YYREEE (reference sequence). With 0 bases removed from V and 0 bases from J, the gap between germline ends came to 15 bases. The CDR3 consists of 17 residues. The CDR3 reads CASSLGEGTFMNTEAFF. CDR3 coding DNA: TGTGCCAGCAGCTTGGGTGAGGGAACCTTTATGAACACTGAAGCTTTCTTT.

CDR3 sequence (DNA): TGCGCCAGCAGTAAGGAAGGGGGCAATGAGCAGTTCTTC. The encoded protein is CASSKEGGNEQFF. The chain employs TRBV10-1 and TRBJ2-1; D perhaps matches TRBD1 (6 bases). The germline CDR1 and CDR2 sequences are WNHNN and SYGVQD (reference sequence). This CDR3 has 13 amino acids. The V and J ends lost 5 bases and 6 bases respectively, with 11 bases between them.

J is TRBJ2-3 and V is TRBV5-4; D gene ambiguous. Trimming took 4 bases from V and 2 from J, leaving 14 bases between them. The CDR3 sequence is 15 residues long. Germline CDR1 SGHNT, CDR2 YYREEE (reference sequence). The CDR3 loop reads CASSLRCASTDTQYF. The CDR3, as DNA: TGTGCCAGCAGCCTCCGTTGCGCGTCCACAGATACGCAGTATTTT.

The chain is built from TRBV5-6 and TRBJ2-3, with 13 bases lining up with TRBD2. CDR3 size: 17 residues. Germline lookup yields CDR1 SGHDT and CDR2 YYEEEE. V dropped 2 bases and J dropped 3; count of bases not matched to a gene: 6. The chain's CDR3 is CASSLPGTSGTTDTQYF. The CDR3 DNA sequence: TGTGCCAGCAGCTTACCCGGGACTAGCGGGACGACAGATACGCAGTATTTT.

Remarks on this clone: Distinct nucleotide sequences in the sample also encode this CDR3. J is TRBJ2-7 and V is TRBV4-3; TRBD1 is a possible D gene (5 bases). Germline lookup yields CDR1 LGHNA and CDR2 YSLEER. Trimming shortened V by 0 bases and J by 3 bases, and 6 bases separated the two germline ends. The CDR3 length is 13 residues. The CDR3 DNA sequence: TGCGCCAGCAGCCAAGAGCAGGGCTACGAGCAGTACTTC. It encodes CASSQEQGYEQYF.

The genes are TRBV11-2 and TRBJ2-2; 11 positions match TRBD2. CDR1 is SGHAT and CDR2 is FQNNGV in the germline V gene. The CDR3 is 19 amino acids. V trimming: 0 bases; J trimming: 0 bases; junction bases outside the gene matches: 6. The CDR3, as DNA: TGTGCCAGCAGCTTAGATATCCTAGCGGGGGGATCGAACACCGGGGAGCTGTTTTTT. It translates to CASSLDILAGGSNTGELFF.

The rearrangement uses TRBV27 and TRBJ2-6; 8 positions match TRBD2. The germline V gene has CDR1 MNHEY and CDR2 SMNVEV (reference sequence). After removal of 7 bases from V and 1 base from J, the junction contained 6 bases not matched to a gene. The CDR3 has 16 amino acids. The CDR3 is CASTGTRASGANVLTF. CDR3 in DNA: TGTGCCAGCACCGGGACTAGGGCTTCTGGGGCCAACGTCCTGACTTTC.

The V call is TRBV5-1, the J call TRBJ2-3; a possible D gene is TRBD2 (5 bases). Germline V gene lookup returns CDR1 SGHRS and CDR2 YFSETQ. V was cut by 2 bases and J by 2 bases, with 9 bases left in between. The CDR3 has 14 residues. The CDR3 loop reads CASSFGLATDTQYF. The CDR3 nucleotides are TGCGCCAGCAGCTTTGGACTTGCCACAGATACGCAGTATTTT. The full variable domain, rest sourced from reference TRBV5-1 and TRBJ2-3, is KAGVTQTPRYLIKTRGQQVTLSCSPISGHRSVSWYQQTPGQGLQFLFEYFSETQRNKGNFPGRFSGRQFSNSRSEMNVSTLELGDSALYLCASSFGLATDTQYFGPGTRLTVL.

The chain has TRBV28 and TRBJ2-4; tentatively, D is TRBD1 (6 bases). This CDR3 region has 16 residues. With 7 bases removed from V and 0 bases from J, the gap between germline ends came to 16 bases. The germline V gene encodes CDR1 MDHEN and CDR2 SYDVKM. CDR3 residues: CASKEQGTLAKNIQYF. The CDR3, as DNA: TGTGCCAGCAAAGAACAGGGAACCCTAGCCAAAAACATTCAGTACTTC.